This T cell receptor (beta chain) was documented in a study of sequential checkpoint blockade in melanoma. The wider study: First-line arms were nivolumab then ipilimumab, or the reverse, randomized 1:1.

The treatment is: randomized to nivolumab then ipilimumab (arm A) or the reverse (arm B). Patients had received no earlier DNA-damaging chemotherapy. V lost 6 bases and J lost 2, with 14 bases in between. Germline V gene sequence: CDR1 MDHEN, CDR2 SYDVKM. CDR3 length equals 15 residues. Method: immunoSEQ multiplex PCR; TCRdb's copy keeps in-frame clones and lacks some. The sample includes 25,000 to 30,000 clones, about 83% of them seen just once. The sequencing used CD8+ T cells sorted from blood (inferred from file names), collected from a patient given nivolumab and ipilimumab in sequence. The chain links TRBV28 to TRBJ2-4; possible D gene TRBD2, 6 bases. This TCR came from a human donor with melanoma. The CDR3 nucleotides read TGTGCCAGCAGCTATCTAGCGCCCACCAAAAACATTCAGTACTTC. It is translated as CASSYLAPTKNIQYF.